A single T cell receptor beta chain is shown here with its context. There are many counts of this clonotype. Its antigen target is currently unknown. The record has no base qualities; no much larger clone is one base away. These data come from a study of early T cells in non-severe SARS-CoV-2 infection (dated by TCRdb to about 2021). Looking at the study overall: TCR sequencing used bulk RNA from unsorted whole blood, so alpha and beta chains could not be paired. General findings and caveats noted by the study authors: VDJdb matching was skewed toward anti-spike CD8 responses and likely underestimated virus-specific expansions by missing private and CD4 specificities.

The study was a case-control design nested within a healthcare worker cohort in London, UK, with weekly nasopharyngeal swab PCR tests and blood sampling. Healthcare workers were recruited between 23 and 31 March 2020, during the week of the UK lockdown, and were followed weekly for up to about 16 weeks. The CDR3 numbers 14 residues from cysteine through phenylalanine. Just CDR3 DNA is preserved here, 42 bases in frame from base 1. The CDR1 and CDR2 encoded by the germline V gene (reference sequence) are SGHNT and YYREEE. Trimming costs V 2 bases and J 0 bases, and their ends lie 5 bases apart. The receptor library was made with 5' RACE. The listed sequencing device is NextSeq 500. The TCR library protocol attached unique molecular identifiers to individual cDNA molecules to correct for sequencing error and PCR bias. Sequencing covered both TCR alpha and beta chains, and within each sample the abundances of alpha and beta sequences were tightly co-correlated. The authors' analysis ran thus. Decombinator V4 was used to annotate the V gene, J gene and CDR3 of the TCR sequences. Expanded TCRs were defined as changing significantly between any two time points under a Poisson model with p below 0.0001. TCR abundances were normalised to the total number of TCRs sequenced per sample and expressed as counts per million. TRAV1-2 paired with TRAJ12, TRAJ20 or TRAJ33 defined MAIT TCRs, while TRAV10 paired with TRAJ18 defined iNKT TCRs. VDJdb, accessed 1 November 2021, was searched for CMV, EBV and SARS-CoV-2 annotated TCRs, excluding TCRs annotated for multiple antigens. TCRdb reran the public reads through fastp at Q25 and MiXCR, keeping productive beta chains. Rows with a matching CDR3 protein are joined into one entry that keeps the most common DNA and genes. The V and J calls and clone size are TCRdb's, not the authors'. The sample contains 70,000 to 95,000 distinct CDR3 sequences, about a sixth of them found a single time. Around 2.6% of the sample is taken by the ten largest.

The V gene is TRBV5-4 and the J gene is TRBJ1-4, with no confidently assigned D gene. Sequencing input: whole blood. This receptor was identified in an adult who was a healthcare worker with PCR-confirmed SARS-CoV-2 infection or an uninfected control (not recorded which). The nucleotides read TGTGCCAGCAGCTTAGGTACAACTAATGAAAAACTGTTTTTT. Its protein reads: CASSLGTTNEKLFF.